A single sample gave rise to the 29 T cell receptor beta chains below, sequenced in a study of T cell responses to AZD1222 COVID-19 vaccine. Using immunoSEQ multiplex PCR, the repertoire was profiled, and TCRdb retains in-frame clones only, with some absent. The repertoire holds tens of thousands of clones, with less than 90% as singletons. This sample comprised peripheral blood, obtained on day 0 of AZD1222 vaccination. These receptor sequences come from an adult in good health.

This sequence joins TRBV9 and TRBJ2-7, with TRBD1 matching over 10 bases. The CDR3 extends over 14 amino acids. V gave up 4 bases and J gave up 6 bases; unmatched junction bases: 7. Germline V gene sequence: CDR1 SGDLS, CDR2 YYNGEE. The CDR3: CASSPGTGAGEQYF. DNA of the CDR3: TGTGCCAGCAGCCCTGGGACAGGGGCTGGCGAGCAGTACTTC.

The chain uses TRBV27 and TRBJ2-1; 12 bases are a match to TRBD2. Germline V gene sequence: CDR1 MNHEY, CDR2 SMNVEV (reference sequence). J was trimmed by 10 bases and V by 3 bases; bases with no gene match: 10. This CDR3 spans 16 amino acids. CDR3 sequence (DNA): TGTGCCAGCAGTTTTTCCGAAAGGACTAGCGGGGCGGAGCAGTTCTTC. Protein sequence: CASSFSERTSGAEQFF.

The chain is built from TRBV7-8 and TRBJ1-2, with 8 bases fitting TRBD1. The germline gives CDR1 SGHVS, CDR2 FQNEAQ. V lost 8 bases, J lost 4 bases, and 3 bases stayed unmatched. This CDR3 is built from 12 residues. This CDR3 is CASHTGGYGYTF. The DNA for the CDR3 is TGTGCCAGCCATACAGGGGGCTATGGCTACACCTTC.

This sequence joins TRBV27 and TRBJ1-5; D is ambiguous. Germline V lookup: CDR1 MNHEY, CDR2 SMNVEV (reference sequence). Trimming shortened V by 0 bases and J by 3 bases, and 3 bases separated the two germline ends. CDR3 length equals 13 residues. The CDR3 loop is CASSLSFNQPQHF. The CDR3 region has the DNA TGTGCCAGCAGTTTATCCTTCAATCAGCCCCAGCATTTT.

The gene calls are TRBV28 and TRBJ1-5; perhaps TRBD1 as D (5 bases). Germline V gene sequence: CDR1 MDHEN, CDR2 SYDVKM. The CDR3 spans 14 residues. V was shortened by 2 bases and J by 6 bases, with 11 bases between the two germline ends. CDR3 coding DNA: TGTGCCAGCAGTTTAAGGGGCTTTGTTCAGCCCCAGCATTTT. Translation gives CASSLRGFVQPQHF.

This clone was counted a few times. The chain carries TRBV4-1 and TRBJ1-3; no reliable D call. V was pared by 0 bases and J by 5 bases, with 11 bases between. The CDR3 has 15 amino acids. Per germline, CDR1 MGHRA and CDR2 YSYEKL. CDR3 sequence (DNA): TGCGCCAGCAGCCAAGAGGAGTTAGTTAGAAACACCATATATTTT. Translating gives CASSQEELVRNTIYF.

V gene TRBV7-9 combines with J gene TRBJ1-6; 7 nucleotides agree with TRBD1. V shed 10 bases and J 9 bases; nucleotides not matched to a gene: 21. The CDR3 covers 17 residues. CDR1 is SEHNR, CDR2 FQNEAQ, per germline (reference sequence). The CDR3 coding sequence is TGTGCCACCCCTTCCTCCAGGGGGGGGCTTGGTGCTTCACCCCTCCACTTT. It codes for CATPSSRGGLGASPLHF.

The rearrangement uses TRBV19 and TRBJ2-1, with 7 bases aligning to TRBD2. This CDR3 spans 14 amino acids. Germline-derived CDR1 and CDR2 are LNHDA and SQIVND (reference sequence). After removal of 4 bases from V and 8 bases from J, the junction contained 8 bases not matched to a gene. As DNA, the CDR3 is TGTGCCAGTAGTAAGGCGGGAGCGATGGATGAGCAGTTCTTC. It translates to CASSKAGAMDEQFF.

This sequence joins TRBV11-2 and TRBJ2-3; D ambiguous. The CDR3 consists of 13 residues. Trimming stripped 0 bases from V and 3 bases from J, with 4 bases between. The germline V gene encodes CDR1 SGHAT and CDR2 FQNNGV. CDR3 in DNA: TGTGCCAGCAGCTTAGATAGTACAGATACGCAGTATTTT. Its translation is CASSLDSTDTQYF.

This clone was counted a single time. The chain is built from TRBV28 and TRBJ2-1; D unclear. Trimming shortened V by 5 bases and J by 9 bases, and 11 bases separated the two germline ends. The CDR3 is 12 amino acids. The germline gives CDR1 MDHEN, CDR2 SYDVKM. The CDR3 sequence is CASSLSRTEQFF. The CDR3 DNA sequence: TGTGCCAGCAGTCTTAGCCGGACTGAGCAGTTCTTC.

The CDR3 DNA follows: TGTGCCAGCAGTACCTGGTGGGAGCAGTTCTTC. Residues: CASSTWWEQFF. The genes are TRBV12-3 or TRBV12-4 and TRBJ2-1; D gene unclear. The CDR3 sequence is 11 residues long. Trimming left V 5 bases short and J 10 bases short, with 9 bases between.

V and J are TRBV14 and TRBJ1-2, with D perhaps TRBD1 (5 bases). The V gene's germline CDR1 is SGHDN and CDR2 FVKESK. V was shortened by 4 bases and J by 4 bases, with 7 bases between the two germline ends. CDR3 size: 12 residues. This CDR3 is CASSLGPYGYTF. As DNA, the CDR3 is TGTGCCAGCAGCCTGGGACCCTATGGCTACACCTTC.

This CDR3 is CASKAFYSYNEQFF. The CDR3, as DNA: TGTGCCAGCAAAGCCTTTTACTCCTACAATGAGCAGTTCTTC. The chain has TRBV28 and TRBJ2-1, with D hard to call. The germline gives CDR1 MDHEN, CDR2 SYDVKM. This CDR3 is 14 amino acids long. The ends were cut back, 7 bases at V and 0 bases at J, with 10 bases in the middle.

The rearrangement joins TRBV6-2 or TRBV6-3 to TRBJ1-4; D gene uncertain. This CDR3 contains 17 residues. V dropped 0 bases and J dropped 3 bases, with 14 bases sitting between them. Germline-derived CDR1 and CDR2 are MNHEY and SVGEGT. The CDR3 DNA sequence: TGTGCCAGCAGTTACTCGGCGGGTTGGATGGCTAATGAAAAACTGTTTTTT. Its translation is CASSYSAGWMANEKLFF.

The chain combines TRBV9 with TRBJ1-1; 7 bases map to TRBD1. The germline V gene has CDR1 SGDLS and CDR2 YYNGEE. Losses at the gene ends were 2 bases for V and 10 bases for J; bases not matched to a gene: 11. This CDR3 has 14 amino acids. CDR3 region: CASSVTDRARRAFF. For the CDR3, the DNA is TGTGCCAGCAGCGTCACAGACAGGGCGAGGCGAGCTTTCTTT.

The chain combines TRBV4-3 with TRBJ2-7, with unresolved D. Germline CDR1 is LGHNA and CDR2 is YSLEER. CDR3 size: 13 residues. Trimming pared 3 bases from V and 3 bases from J, leaving 9 bases between. CDR3 in DNA: TGCGCCAGCAGCCAGTTCGACGGCTACGAGCAGTACTTC. Protein: CASSQFDGYEQYF.

V usage is TRBV7-2 and J usage is TRBJ2-1; 14 bases align to TRBD2. The CDR3 is 18 amino acids. Germline CDR1 is SGHTA and CDR2 is FQGNSA. The J segment lost 4 bases and the V segment lost 0 bases, leaving 5 bases of the junction unmatched. The chain's CDR3 is CASSLATSGGARYNEQFF. The CDR3 bases are TGTGCCAGCAGCTTAGCGACTAGCGGGGGGGCGAGGTACAATGAGCAGTTCTTC.

The chain joins TRBV5-4 to TRBJ1-1; D perhaps matches TRBD1 (6 bases). Germline loops: CDR1 SGHNT, CDR2 YYREEE (reference sequence). V was cut by 0 bases and J by 6 bases, with 15 bases left in between. The CDR3 has 15 residues. The CDR3 DNA is TGTGCCAGCAGCTTGGCCCAGGGGCGGGACCCTGAAGCTTTCTTT. Its protein is CASSLAQGRDPEAFF.

The V and J genes are TRBV11-2 and TRBJ1-5; D is uncertain. The CDR3 is made up of 15 amino acids. Per germline, CDR1 SGHAT and CDR2 FQNNGV. Trimming cost V 0 bases and J 5 bases, with 11 bases left between them. CDR3 protein: CASSLDIWADQPQHF. The CDR3 bases are TGTGCCAGCAGCTTAGATATATGGGCCGATCAGCCCCAGCATTTT.

The chain uses TRBV2 and TRBJ1-5; possible D gene TRBD1, 5 bases. Looked up from germline, CDR1 is SNHLY and CDR2 is FYNNEI. V lost 6 bases and J lost 1, with 7 bases in between. This CDR3 region has 13 residues. CDR3 sequence (DNA): TGTGCCAGCAGGGGGGAGAGCAATCAGCCCCAGCATTTT. Translation: CASRGESNQPQHF.

This clone was recorded once. CDR3 amino acids: CASSGGNEQYF. CDR3 in DNA: TGTGCCAGCAGCGGAGGGAACGAGCAGTACTTC. The chain links TRBV27 to TRBJ2-7; perhaps TRBD2 as D (6 bases). The CDR3 is 11 residues long. Trimming left V 6 bases short and J 5 bases short, with 8 bases between. Germline CDR1 is MNHEY and CDR2 is SMNVEV (reference sequence).

V and J are TRBV5-1 and TRBJ2-6; D is uncertain. Trimming left V 0 bases short and J 0 bases short, with 10 bases between. CDR1 and CDR2 from the germline V gene are SGHRS and YFSETQ. CDR3 length: 17 amino acids. The DNA for the CDR3 is TGCGCCAGCAGCTTGGGGGCAACGGCCTCTGGGGCCAACGTCCTGACTTTC. It yields the protein CASSLGATASGANVLTF.

The CDR3, as DNA: TGTGCCTGGAGTCTGCAGAATCAGCCCCAGCATTTT. Its protein product is CAWSLQNQPQHF. The chain couples TRBV30 to TRBJ1-5, with D unresolved. Looked up from germline, CDR1 is GTSNPN and CDR2 is SVGIG (reference sequence). CDR3 size: 12 residues. V was clipped by 2 bases and J by 4 bases, with 6 bases between them.

The rearrangement uses TRBV30 and TRBJ1-6, with D perhaps matching TRBD1 (5 bases). The CDR3 has 14 residues. Trimming shortened V by 4 bases and J by 0 bases, and 7 bases separated the two germline ends. Germline V gene sequence: CDR1 GTSNPN, CDR2 SVGIG (reference sequence). The CDR3 DNA sequence: TGTGCCTGGACAGGGTACTCCTATAATTCACCCCTCCACTTT. Amino acids: CAWTGYSYNSPLHF. Supplemented by reference TRBV30 and TRBJ1-6, the full variable domain reads SQTIHQWPATLVQPVGSPLSLECTVEGTSNPNLYWYRQAAGRGLQLLFYSVGIGQISSEVPQNLSASRPQDRQFILSSKKLLLSDSGFYLCAWTGYSYNSPLHFGNGTRLTVT.

J is TRBJ2-3 and V is TRBV7-3, with D unclear. Trimming took 2 bases from V and 0 from J, leaving 9 bases between them. Germline CDR1 is SGHTA and CDR2 is FQGTGA. CDR3 length: 15 residues. The CDR3 coding sequence is TGTGCCAGCAGCTTATCTTGGGCTAGCACAGATACGCAGTATTTT. Translated: CASSLSWASTDTQYF.

This clone was seen a single time. V usage is TRBV7-8 and J usage is TRBJ1-2, with D tentatively TRBD1 (6 bases). Germline values: CDR1 SGHVS, CDR2 FQNEAQ. Trimming took off 3 bases at V and 2 bases at J, with 13 bases between the two ends. The CDR3 contains 15 residues. CDR3 sequence (DNA): TGTGCCAGCAGCTTGCTCGACAGGACCAACTATGGCTACACCTTC. It translates to CASSLLDRTNYGYTF.

J is TRBJ2-3 and V is TRBV9; 7 nucleotides agree with TRBD2. CDR3 length equals 13 residues. The V segment lost 3 bases and the J segment 6 bases; nucleotides outside the gene matches: 4. Looked up from germline, CDR1 is SGDLS and CDR2 is YYNGEE. CDR3 sequence (DNA): TGTGCCAGCAGCGCTTCGGGAGGTGATACGCAGTATTTT. It yields the protein CASSASGGDTQYF.

This clone was detected only a few times. The chain couples TRBV27 to TRBJ1-5, with unresolved D. Germline CDR1 MNHEY, CDR2 SMNVEV (reference sequence). V was clipped by 6 bases and J by 5 bases, with 17 bases between them. The CDR3 runs to 15 residues. This chain's CDR3 is CASRSIQPGDQPQHF. For the CDR3, the DNA is TGTGCCAGCAGATCAATTCAACCGGGAGATCAGCCCCAGCATTTT.

V is TRBV30 and J is TRBJ1-2, with D perhaps matching TRBD1 (6 bases). Germline lookup yields CDR1 GTSNPN and CDR2 SVGIG (reference sequence). The CDR3 runs to 13 residues. With 8 bases removed from V and 4 bases from J, the gap between germline ends came to 17 bases. The DNA for the CDR3 is TGTGCCCGGACAGATCGTTTGACCTATGGCTACACCTTC. Its protein is CARTDRLTYGYTF.